This section outlines one T cell receptor (beta chain) sequence together with its context. The count of this clone is one. Its antigen is not yet known. Per-nucleotide qualities are absent, and no much larger clonotype sits a single base away. The CDR3 has 12 amino acids, counting the end cysteine and phenylalanine. The only DNA kept is the CDR3, 36 bases in frame from the first base. V and J lose 3 bases and 6 bases, and a span of 6 bases separates them. Taken from the germline V gene, the CDR1 and CDR2 loops are KGHSH and LQKENI. In the ViraFEST assay, PBMC were stimulated with viral peptide pools, and TCR sequencing was then used to find antigen-specific CD4+ T cell clonotypes based on their expansion. After about 10 days of culture, CD4+ T cells were isolated with the EasySep CD4+ T cell isolation kit. Convalescent patients had PCR-confirmed SARS-CoV-2 infection between March and December 2020, before Alpha, Beta and Delta variants emerged in the United States. Each well held roughly 2.2 million PBMC cultured in IMDM containing approximately 5% human AB serum, roughly 10 IU/ml IL-2 and gentamicin, along with approximately 10 ug/ml peptides. On days 3 and 7, half of the culture medium was replaced with fresh IL-2-containing medium. Unless otherwise noted, each peptide stimulation condition was cultured in triplicate wells. Using Ficoll-Paque Plus gradient centrifugation, PBMC were separated from whole blood and then either used fresh or cryopreserved at -140C. Genomic DNA was extracted from cultured CD4+ T cells with the QIAamp micro DNA kit.

These data belong to a study of vaccination effects on CD4 cells after COVID-19 (dated 2022 in TCRdb). With respect to the entire study: Participants received two doses of either the BNT162b2 or the mRNA-1273 mRNA SARS-CoV-2 vaccine. Pre-vaccine samples were drawn from a couple of convalescent patients 16 days and one week before the first dose, at 142 and 148 days after COVID-19 diagnosis. SARS-CoV-2 spike-specific CD4+ TCR repertoires were compared before and after mRNA vaccination in COVID-19 convalescent patients and in infection-naive vaccine recipients. Altogether, around eleven COVID-19 convalescent patients and several SARS-CoV-2-naive healthy vaccine recipients made up the full study. Cultures from other donors in the study were sequenced using the Oncomine TCR Beta short-read assay on an Illumina iSeq 100.

Libraries were constructed by the immunoSEQ multiplex PCR assay. TCR beta CDR3 sequencing was performed on DNA from the cultured, isolated CD4+ T cells. The source study handled its data this way. Non-productive TCR sequences were removed, reads were trimmed to the CDR3 region, and CDR3s of at least 7 amino acids were retained. The MANAFEST web app was used to identify antigen-specific clonotypes by comparing expansion in peptide wells with expansion in reference cultures. For clones to be considered positive, expansion at FDR<0.05 versus reference and all other wells, an odds ratio above 5, and a frequency above 0.1% in two replicate wells were required. Cross-reactive clonotypes were defined as significantly expanded in SARS-CoV-2 spike wells and in at least one common cold coronavirus spike condition. CDR3 similarity was assessed by Levenshtein distance with the stringdist R package, and unrooted trees were built with ape in R 3.6.1. This immuneACCESS table, as held by TCRdb, lists in-frame sequences with V and J called but not all clones. Of the missing ones, under half trace to an unresolved V gene in checked studies; the others have no known cause. From that table come the V and J calls and clone size; the DNA was used to work out D and trimming. Within this sample are tens of thousands of clones, with around 75% of them counted one time only. Roughly two fifths of the sample rests with the top ten.

Overall study outcomes, separate from this receptor: Only a small number of convalescent patients were included, and no early post-infection timepoints were available, which limited the study. At late post-vaccination timepoints, both infection-induced and vaccine-induced clones showed marked clonal contraction, consistent with waning T cell responses. For convalescent patients, new clones induced by the vaccine made up most of the post-vaccine spike-reactive repertoire, and these new clones were largely distinct from the clones induced by infection.

Recombination joined TRBV18 with TRBJ1-5; the D gene is unclear. This clonotype was obtained from a human donor who had a prior SARS-CoV-2 infection. The sequencing used CD4+ T cells from PBMCs cultured with a peptide pool, collected before COVID-19 vaccination. CDR3 reads: CASSPDGQPQHF. The nucleotide sequence is given as TGTGCCAGCTCACCGGACGGTCAGCCCCAGCATTTT.